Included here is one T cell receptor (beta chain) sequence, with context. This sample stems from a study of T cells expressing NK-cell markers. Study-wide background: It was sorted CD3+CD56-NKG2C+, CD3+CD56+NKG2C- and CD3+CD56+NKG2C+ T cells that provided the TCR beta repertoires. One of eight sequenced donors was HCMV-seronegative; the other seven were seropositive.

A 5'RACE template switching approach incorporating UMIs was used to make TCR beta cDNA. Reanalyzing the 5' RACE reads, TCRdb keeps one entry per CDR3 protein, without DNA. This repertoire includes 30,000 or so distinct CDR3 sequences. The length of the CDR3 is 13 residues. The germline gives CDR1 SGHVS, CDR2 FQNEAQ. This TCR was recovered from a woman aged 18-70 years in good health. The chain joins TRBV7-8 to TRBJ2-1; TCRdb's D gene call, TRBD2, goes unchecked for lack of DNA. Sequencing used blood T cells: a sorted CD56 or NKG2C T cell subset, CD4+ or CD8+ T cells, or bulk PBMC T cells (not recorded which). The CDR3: CASSASSDWEQFF.